This T cell receptor (beta chain) derives from a study of blood T cell repertoires in COVID-19. Study summary: T cells, B-cell-depleted T cells, or PBMCs provided the cDNA or gDNA that served as material.

TCRdb's table, derived via immunoSEQ multiplex PCR, lists solely in-frame clones and lacks some. The table includes 200,000 to 300,000 clones, 80% to 90% detected once. This clone appeared a single time. The CDR3 consists of 14 residues. Germline V gives CDR1 LGHDT, CDR2 YNNKEL (reference sequence). The V end was cut by 5 bases, the J end by 0 bases, with 9 bases between. The sequencing sample was made of peripheral blood. The genes are TRBV3-1 (or the pseudogene TRBV3-2) and TRBJ2-3, with D perhaps TRBD2 (5 bases). This sequence originates from a man aged 40-55 years who had recovered from COVID-19. The CDR3 bases are TGTGCCAGCAGCAACGGACTTAGCACAGATACGCAGTATTTT. This translates into CASSNGLSTDTQYF.